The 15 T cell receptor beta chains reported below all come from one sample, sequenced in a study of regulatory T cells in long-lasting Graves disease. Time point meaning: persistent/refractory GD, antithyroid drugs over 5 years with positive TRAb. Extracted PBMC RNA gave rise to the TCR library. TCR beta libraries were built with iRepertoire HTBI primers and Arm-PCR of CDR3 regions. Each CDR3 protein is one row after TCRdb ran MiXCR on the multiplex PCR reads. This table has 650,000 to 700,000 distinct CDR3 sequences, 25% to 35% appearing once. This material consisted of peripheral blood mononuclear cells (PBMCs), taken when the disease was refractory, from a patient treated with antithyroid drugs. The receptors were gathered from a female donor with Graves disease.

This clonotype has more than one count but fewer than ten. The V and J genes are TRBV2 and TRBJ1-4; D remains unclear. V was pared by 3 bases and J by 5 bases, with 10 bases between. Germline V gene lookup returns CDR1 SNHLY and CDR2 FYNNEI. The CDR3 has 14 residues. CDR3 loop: CASSDLGINEKLFF. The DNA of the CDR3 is TGTGCCAGCAGTGATTTAGGGATAAATGAAAAACTGTTTTTT.

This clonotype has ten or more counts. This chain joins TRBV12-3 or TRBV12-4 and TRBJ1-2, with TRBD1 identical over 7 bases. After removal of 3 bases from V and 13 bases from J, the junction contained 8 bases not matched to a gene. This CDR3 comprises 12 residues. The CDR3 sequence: CASSFLQGKFTF. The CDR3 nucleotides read TGTGCCAGCAGTTTTTTACAGGGGAAGTTCACCTTC.

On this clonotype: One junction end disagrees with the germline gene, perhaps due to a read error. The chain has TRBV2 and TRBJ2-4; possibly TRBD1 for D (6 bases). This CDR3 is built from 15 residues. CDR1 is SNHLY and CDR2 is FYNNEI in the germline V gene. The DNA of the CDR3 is TGTGCCAGCAGTGAAATGGGGGCAGGGAAAAACGTTCAGTACTTC. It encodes CASSEMGAGKNVQYF. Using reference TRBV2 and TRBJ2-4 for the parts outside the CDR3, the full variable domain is EPEVTQTPSHQVTQMGQEVILRCVPISNHLYFYWYRQILGQKVEFLVSFYNNEISEKSEIFDDQFSVERPDGSNFTLKIRSTKLEDSAMYFCASSEMGAGKNVQYFGAGTRLSVL.

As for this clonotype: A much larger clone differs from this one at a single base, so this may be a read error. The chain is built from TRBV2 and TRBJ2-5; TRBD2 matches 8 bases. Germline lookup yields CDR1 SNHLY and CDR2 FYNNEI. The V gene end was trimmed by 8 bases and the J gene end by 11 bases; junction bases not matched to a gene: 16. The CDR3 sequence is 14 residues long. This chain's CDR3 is CASGGAGAREEQYF. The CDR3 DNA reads TGTGCCAGCGGGGGAGCGGGGGCAAGGGAGGAGCAGTACTTC.

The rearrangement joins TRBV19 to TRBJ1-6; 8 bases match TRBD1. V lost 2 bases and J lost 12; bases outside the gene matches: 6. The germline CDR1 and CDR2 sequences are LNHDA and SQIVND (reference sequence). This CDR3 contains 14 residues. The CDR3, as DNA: TGTGCCAGTAGTATACCGGGACAGGCCTTACCCCTCCACTTT. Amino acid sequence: CASSIPGQALPLHF.

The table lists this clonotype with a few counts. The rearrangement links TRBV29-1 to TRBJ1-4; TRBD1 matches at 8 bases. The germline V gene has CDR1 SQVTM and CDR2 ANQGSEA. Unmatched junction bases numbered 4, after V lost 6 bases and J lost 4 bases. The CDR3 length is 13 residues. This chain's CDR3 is CSVADRVNEKLFF. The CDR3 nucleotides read TGCAGCGTCGCGGACAGGGTTAATGAAAAACTGTTTTTT.

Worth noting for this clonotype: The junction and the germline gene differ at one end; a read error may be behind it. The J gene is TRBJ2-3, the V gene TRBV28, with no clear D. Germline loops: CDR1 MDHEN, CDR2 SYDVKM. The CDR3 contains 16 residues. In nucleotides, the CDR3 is TGTGCCAGCACCAAGTCCGGAGCGCTATCCGCAGATACGCGGTATTTT. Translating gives CASTKSGALSADTRYF.

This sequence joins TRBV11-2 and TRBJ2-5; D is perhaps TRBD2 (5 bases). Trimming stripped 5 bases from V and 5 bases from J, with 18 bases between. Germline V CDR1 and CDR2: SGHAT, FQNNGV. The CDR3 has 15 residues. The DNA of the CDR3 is TGTGCCAGCAGCCCCCGGCGTCGGCGCGGGGAGACCCAGTACTTC. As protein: CASSPRRRRGETQYF.

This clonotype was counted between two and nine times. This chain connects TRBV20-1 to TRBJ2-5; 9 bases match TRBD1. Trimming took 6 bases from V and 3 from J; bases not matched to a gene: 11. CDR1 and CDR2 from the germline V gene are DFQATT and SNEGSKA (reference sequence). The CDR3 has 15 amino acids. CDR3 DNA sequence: TGCAGTGCCAACCACGGACAGGGGACCGAAGAGACCCAGTACTTC. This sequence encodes CSANHGQGTEETQYF.

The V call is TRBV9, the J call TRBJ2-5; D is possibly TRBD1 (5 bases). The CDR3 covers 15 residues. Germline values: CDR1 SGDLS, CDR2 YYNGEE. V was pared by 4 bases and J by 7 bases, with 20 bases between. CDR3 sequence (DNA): TGTGCCAGCAGCCCAACAGGACCAGCCTCGGGGACCCAGTACTTC. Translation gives CASSPTGPASGTQYF.

CDR3 nucleotide sequence: TGTGCCAGCAAATCTTCCGGCAGGGCGAACACCGGGGAGCTGTTTTTT. It translates to CASKSSGRANTGELFF. The chain uses TRBV6-1 and TRBJ2-2; the D gene is possibly TRBD1 (5 bases). V shed 7 bases and J shed 0 bases, with 15 bases lying between them. The CDR3 spans 16 residues. Germline loops: CDR1 MNHNS, CDR2 SASEGT.

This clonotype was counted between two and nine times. The CDR3 spells CATKRREKLFF. The CDR3 region has the DNA TGTGCCACGAAGAGGAGGGAAAAACTGTTTTTT. The V and J genes are TRBV6-1 and TRBJ1-4; D not certain. Per the germline V gene, CDR1 is MNHNS and CDR2 is SASEGT. V lost 10 bases and J 8 bases, leaving 11 bases between the germline ends. The CDR3 covers 11 residues.

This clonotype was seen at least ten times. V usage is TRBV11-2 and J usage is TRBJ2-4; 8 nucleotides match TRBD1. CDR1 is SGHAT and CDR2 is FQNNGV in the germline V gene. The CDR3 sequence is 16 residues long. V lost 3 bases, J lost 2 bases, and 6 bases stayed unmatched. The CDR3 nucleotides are TGTGCCAGCAGCTTCCGGACAGGGCTGCCCAAAAACATTCAGTACTTC. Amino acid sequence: CASSFRTGLPKNIQYF.

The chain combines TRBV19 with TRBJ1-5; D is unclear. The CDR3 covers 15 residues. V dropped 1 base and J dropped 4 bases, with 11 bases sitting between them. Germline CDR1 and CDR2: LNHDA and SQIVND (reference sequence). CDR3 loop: CASSIASGGNQPQHF. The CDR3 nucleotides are TGTGCCAGTAGTATAGCTTCGGGAGGAAATCAGCCCCAGCATTTT.

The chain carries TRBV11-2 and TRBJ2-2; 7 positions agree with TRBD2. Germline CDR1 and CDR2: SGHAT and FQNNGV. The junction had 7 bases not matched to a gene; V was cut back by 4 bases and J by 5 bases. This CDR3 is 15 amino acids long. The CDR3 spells CASSSSGIVTGELFF. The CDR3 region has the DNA TGTGCCAGCAGCTCCAGCGGGATCGTGACCGGGGAGCTGTTTTTT.